This T cell receptor (beta chain) was sequenced during a study of blood T cell repertoires in COVID-19. Overall study context: Researchers got acute and convalescent COVID-19 samples from the United States, Italy and Spain. The cDNA or gDNA used as material had been derived from T cells, B-cell-depleted T cells, or PBMCs.

Germline V gives CDR1 SNHLY, CDR2 FYNNEI. Unmatched junction bases numbered 9, after V lost 5 bases and J lost 6 bases. The length of the CDR3 is 15 residues. Original data processing: Reference gene primer amplification yielded estimated nucleated cell counts. Measured with immunoSEQ multiplex PCR; TCRdb has only the in-frame clones, and not every one. V, J and clone size reflect that table, while D and trimming were determined from the DNA. The sample has under 250,000 clones; more than 65% are singletons. The specimen was peripheral blood. The receptor was derived from an elderly woman with acute or convalescent COVID-19. The chain has TRBV2 and TRBJ2-3, with 9 positions matching TRBD2. The CDR3 protein is CASSPPASGVDTQYF. CDR3 coding DNA: TGTGCCAGCAGTCCGCCGGCTAGCGGGGTGGATACGCAGTATTTT.